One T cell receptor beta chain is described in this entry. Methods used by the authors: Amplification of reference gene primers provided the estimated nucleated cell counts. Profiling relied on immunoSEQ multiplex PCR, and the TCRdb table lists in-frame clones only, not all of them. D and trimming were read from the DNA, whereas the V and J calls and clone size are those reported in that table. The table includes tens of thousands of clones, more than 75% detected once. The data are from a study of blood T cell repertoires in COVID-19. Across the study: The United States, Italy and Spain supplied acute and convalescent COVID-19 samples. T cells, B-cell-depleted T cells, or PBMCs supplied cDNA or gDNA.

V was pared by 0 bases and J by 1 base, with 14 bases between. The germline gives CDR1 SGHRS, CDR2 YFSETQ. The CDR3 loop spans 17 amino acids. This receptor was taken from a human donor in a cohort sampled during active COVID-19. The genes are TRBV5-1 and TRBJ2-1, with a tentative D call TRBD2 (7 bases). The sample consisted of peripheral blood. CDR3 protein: CASSLGGGSGSYNEQFF. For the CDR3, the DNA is TGCGCCAGCAGCTTGGGAGGGGGTAGCGGGTCCTACAATGAGCAGTTCTTC.